The 22 T cell receptor beta chains below all came from one sample that was sequenced in a study of radiotherapy plus CTLA-4 blockade in lung cancer. Only in-frame clones appear in the TCRdb table, and some are missing; sequencing was by immunoSEQ multiplex PCR. The sample lists approximately 47,000 clones; 63% were seen once. Here the sequenced sample was peripheral blood, taken from a patient treated with radiotherapy plus ipilimumab. The receptors derive from a human donor with non-small cell lung cancer who had a partial response to radiotherapy plus ipilimumab.

The chain couples TRBV5-1 to TRBJ1-2; D is uncertain. Germline CDR1 reads SGHRS; CDR2 reads YFSETQ. The length of the CDR3 is 14 residues. Trimming removed 4 bases at V and 6 bases at J, with 16 bases between. The CDR3 loop is CASSHQDSRNGYTF. The DNA for the CDR3 is TGCGCCAGCAGCCATCAGGACTCCCGAAATGGCTACACCTTC.

This chain links TRBV7-3 with TRBJ1-2; 7 nucleotides agree with TRBD1. Trimming at V came to 5 bases and at J to 7 bases, leaving 16 bases not matched to a gene. CDR1 is SGHTA, CDR2 FQGTGA, per germline. The CDR3 sequence is 16 residues long. The CDR3 is CASSPTPFVTGSGYTF. CDR3 nucleotides: TGTGCCAGCAGCCCTACCCCCTTTGTGACAGGGAGTGGCTACACCTTC.

The chain joins TRBV19 to TRBJ1-1; TRBD1 matches at 9 bases. The V segment lost 2 bases and the J segment 1 base; nucleotides outside the gene matches: 8. From germline, CDR1 is LNHDA and CDR2 SQIVND (reference sequence). CDR3 length equals 17 residues. The CDR3 DNA reads TGTGCCAGTAGTATACTCCCGGGACAGGGTGCGAACACTGAAGCTTTCTTT. Translating gives CASSILPGQGANTEAFF. Full variable domain (missing parts from reference TRBV19 and TRBJ1-1): DGGITQSPKYLFRKEGQNVTLSCEQNLNHDAMYWYRQDPGQGLRLIYYSQIVNDFQKGDIAEGYSVSREKKESFPLTVTSAQKNPTAFYLCASSILPGQGANTEAFFGQGTRLTVV.

This clone has at least ten counts. The J gene is TRBJ2-1, the V gene TRBV2, with 10 bases lining up with TRBD2. Germline assignment: CDR1 SNHLY and CDR2 FYNNEI. CDR3 length: 16 residues. V was clipped by 5 bases and J by 1 base; unmatched bases: 5. The CDR3 region has the DNA TGTGCCAGCAGTTATGGGACTAGCGAGTCCTACAATGAGCAGTTCTTC. Translating it yields CASSYGTSESYNEQFF. The variable domain in full, completed from reference TRBV2 and TRBJ2-1, reads EPEVTQTPSHQVTQMGQEVILRCVPISNHLYFYWYRQILGQKVEFLVSFYNNEISEKSEIFDDQFSVERPDGSNFTLKIRSTKLEDSAMYFCASSYGTSESYNEQFFGPGTRLTVL.

Relative to its sample, this clone is large. The V call is TRBV19, the J call TRBJ1-5, with TRBD1 as a possible D gene (5 bases). This CDR3 region has 14 residues. V was shortened by 4 bases and J by 0 bases, with 7 bases between the two germline ends. CDR1 and CDR2 from the germline V gene are LNHDA and SQIVND (reference sequence). CDR3 protein: CASSRGNSNQPQHF. The CDR3 DNA sequence: TGTGCCAGTAGTAGGGGCAATAGCAATCAGCCCCAGCATTTT.

The V gene is TRBV7-9, the J gene TRBJ2-1, with 8 bases fitting TRBD2. The length of the CDR3 is 15 residues. The germline V gene encodes CDR1 SEHNR and CDR2 FQNEAQ (reference sequence). Trimming at V came to 8 bases and at J to 9 bases, leaving 15 bases not matched to a gene. The CDR3 here is CASPPGREGPLEQFF. CDR3 nucleotides: TGTGCCAGCCCCCCCGGCCGGGAGGGCCCCCTTGAGCAGTTCTTC.

The J gene is TRBJ2-3, the V gene TRBV2, with 8 bases aligning to TRBD1. CDR1 SNHLY and CDR2 FYNNEI come from the germline V gene. The CDR3 is 19 amino acids. V shed 6 bases and J 1 base; nucleotides not matched to a gene: 18. The DNA of the CDR3 is TGTGCCAGCAGCTTGAACCTTGACAGGGGACTTAGTGGCACAGATACGCAGTATTTT. Protein: CASSLNLDRGLSGTDTQYF.

This clone is a singleton in its sample. The chain is built from TRBV27 and TRBJ1-1; D is ambiguous. The V and J ends lost 2 bases and 1 base respectively, with 8 bases between them. The CDR3 contains 14 residues. In germline, CDR1 is MNHEY, CDR2 SMNVEV (reference sequence). CDR3: CASSLNSQNTEAFF. For the CDR3, the DNA is TGTGCCAGCAGTTTAAACAGTCAGAACACTGAAGCTTTCTTT.

This chain connects TRBV5-1 to TRBJ2-5, with TRBD2 matching over 8 bases. V was pared by 5 bases and J by 4 bases, with 10 bases of the junction left unmatched. This CDR3 has 15 amino acids. Germline loops: CDR1 SGHRS, CDR2 YFSETQ. The CDR3 reads CASRPGAGGGETQYF. The CDR3 nucleotides read TGCGCCAGCAGACCTGGTGCGGGAGGAGGAGAGACCCAGTACTTC.

V and J are TRBV11-2 and TRBJ2-1; 15 bases are a match to TRBD2. Germline V gives CDR1 SGHAT, CDR2 FQNNGV. V lost 5 bases and J lost 5; bases outside the gene matches: 7. The CDR3 is 17 amino acids. Here the CDR3 DNA reads TGTGCCAGCAGCCGCGGACTAGCGGGGGGGCCAGACAATGAGCAGTTCTTC. The encoded protein is CASSRGLAGGPDNEQFF.

The rearrangement uses TRBV4-2 and TRBJ2-2; D gene uncertain. V dropped 6 bases and J dropped 5 bases, with 19 bases sitting between them. Germline CDR1 and CDR2: LGHNA and YNFKEQ. This CDR3 is built from 16 residues. CDR3 region: CASRTGLNTRTGELFF. CDR3 coding DNA: TGTGCCAGCAGGACCGGGTTGAACACGCGAACCGGGGAGCTGTTTTTT.

The chain has TRBV5-1 and TRBJ2-7; TRBD1 matches at 7 bases. Germline-derived CDR1 and CDR2 are SGHRS and YFSETQ. Trimming at V came to 0 bases and at J to 3 bases, leaving 6 bases not matched to a gene. This CDR3 spans 15 amino acids. CDR3 residues: CASSLGRGYIYEQYF. The CDR3 DNA reads TGCGCCAGCAGCTTGGGCAGGGGGTACATCTACGAGCAGTACTTC.

The chain combines TRBV5-1 with TRBJ1-4, with unresolved D. This CDR3 has 15 residues. Trimming took off 2 bases at V and 7 bases at J, with 15 bases between the two ends. Germline V CDR1 and CDR2: SGHRS, YFSETQ. The CDR3 nucleotides are TGCGCCAGCAGCTTTAACACCGGAGGGAGTGAAAAACTGTTTTTT. It translates to CASSFNTGGSEKLFF.

The chain uses TRBV30 and TRBJ1-6; D perhaps matches TRBD1 (5 bases). CDR1 GTSNPN and CDR2 SVGIG come from the germline V gene (reference sequence). There are 17 residues in the CDR3. Trimming left V 0 bases short and J 3 bases short, with 15 bases between. The CDR3 here is CAWSVHRSGDYNSPLHF. The CDR3, as DNA: TGTGCCTGGAGTGTACACAGGTCTGGGGACTATAATTCACCCCTCCACTTT.

This chain uses TRBV5-1 with TRBJ2-7; unclear D gene. In germline, CDR1 is SGHRS, CDR2 YFSETQ. With 4 bases removed from V and 4 bases from J, the gap between germline ends came to 9 bases. The CDR3 loop spans 12 amino acids. The CDR3 nucleotides read TGCGCCAGCAGCGCCACAAAGTACGAGCAGTACTTC. Translated: CASSATKYEQYF.

This clone was seen a few times. V usage is TRBV19 and J usage is TRBJ2-2, with D tentatively TRBD2 (7 bases). The CDR3 sequence is 14 residues long. Trimming took off 5 bases at V and 4 bases at J, with 11 bases between the two ends. Looked up from germline, CDR1 is LNHDA and CDR2 is SQIVND (reference sequence). The CDR3 is CASSLRGRTGELFF. The CDR3 DNA is TGTGCCAGTAGTCTGCGGGGGCGCACCGGGGAGCTGTTTTTT.

V usage is TRBV2 and J usage is TRBJ1-4; no clear D. Germline V CDR1 and CDR2: SNHLY, FYNNEI. V was clipped by 7 bases and J by 2 bases, with 11 bases between them. CDR3 size: 14 residues. The CDR3 DNA is TGTGCCAGCATGATCCGAGGGACTAATGAAAAACTGTTTTTT. It encodes CASMIRGTNEKLFF.

This clone was seen only a few times. The chain joins TRBV5-1 to TRBJ2-2, with 7 bases aligning to TRBD2. The CDR3 totals 14 residues. Germline loops: CDR1 SGHRS, CDR2 YFSETQ. The J segment lost 2 bases and the V segment lost 7 bases, leaving 5 bases of the junction unmatched. DNA of the CDR3: TGCGCCAGCTGCCGGGAGGTTAACACCGGGGAGCTGTTTTTT. It codes for CASCREVNTGELFF.

The chain is built from TRBV5-4 and TRBJ2-6; the D is unclear. This CDR3 is 16 amino acids long. Germline V gene data show CDR1 as SGHNT and CDR2 as YYREEE (reference sequence). V was shortened by 0 bases and J by 0 bases, with 7 bases between the two germline ends. CDR3 amino acids: CASSLGESSGANVLTF. The CDR3 DNA reads TGTGCCAGCAGCTTGGGAGAAAGCTCTGGGGCCAACGTCCTGACTTTC.

This clone has only a few counts. The chain uses TRBV28 and TRBJ2-7; possible D gene TRBD1, 5 bases. Germline V gene sequence: CDR1 MDHEN, CDR2 SYDVKM. Trimming took off 2 bases at V and 7 bases at J, with 15 bases between the two ends. The CDR3 is made up of 14 amino acids. In DNA form, the CDR3 reads TGTGCCAGCAGTTTAGCAGGGAAATTTTGGGAGCAGTACTTC. Its protein product is CASSLAGKFWEQYF.

This rearrangement joins TRBV14 to TRBJ2-7; possibly TRBD1 for D (5 bases). This CDR3 contains 14 residues. V was cut by 2 bases and J by 0 bases, with 8 bases left in between. Looked up from germline, CDR1 is SGHDN and CDR2 is FVKESK. DNA for the CDR3: TGTGCCAGCAGCCAAAGGGGTAGCTCCTACGAGCAGTACTTC. Translation gives CASSQRGSSYEQYF.

This chain uses TRBV7-9 with TRBJ1-2; D remains unclear. The CDR3 sequence is 14 residues long. With 5 bases removed from V and 4 bases from J, the gap between germline ends came to 14 bases. The germline CDR1 and CDR2 sequences are SEHNR and FQNEAQ (reference sequence). CDR3 loop: CASSLPLFGYGYTF. DNA for the CDR3: TGTGCCAGCAGCCTTCCCCTTTTCGGCTATGGCTACACCTTC. Full variable domain (rest looked up from reference TRBV7-9 and TRBJ1-2): DTGVSQNPRHKITKRGQNVTFRCDPISEHNRLYWYRQTLGQGPEFLTYFQNEAQLEKSRLLSDRFSAERPKGSFSTLEIQRTEQGDSAMYLCASSLPLFGYGYTFGSGTRLTVV.